This TCR beta chain emerged from a study of regulatory T cells in long-lasting Graves disease. Across the study: It was over 5 years of antithyroid drugs, with positive TSH receptor antibodies, that meant persistent Graves' disease. Findings of the study overall: Segments TRBV28, TRBJ1-2 and TRBJ2-5 showed preferential usage in persistent disease. Fewer public clonotypes were shared by new patients (around 990) than by persistent patients (about 2,500).

According to the study, TCR beta libraries were built with iRepertoire HTBI primers and CDR3-region Arm-PCR. A single record per CDR3 protein comes from TCRdb applying MiXCR to the multiplex PCR reads. The sample comprises a few hundred thousand distinct CDR3 sequences, about 20% of which are singletons, and roughly 14% rests with the top ten. Germline V gene data show CDR1 as LNHDA and CDR2 as SQIVND (reference sequence). The CDR3 runs 14 residues. Trimming shortened V by 8 bases and J by 7 bases, and 18 bases separated the two germline ends. Points on this clonotype: As yet, its antigen is unknown.

Time point indicated: persistent/refractory GD, antithyroid drugs over 5 years with positive TRAb. Scientists built the TCR library using RNA that was extracted from PBMCs. The collection involved drawing 8 to 9 milliliters of peripheral blood into EDTA tubes. This sample comprised peripheral blood mononuclear cells (PBMCs), obtained when the disease was refractory, from a patient treated with antithyroid drugs. V and J are TRBV19 and TRBJ1-5; tentative D call: TRBD1 (5 bases). This TCR derives from a female donor with Graves disease. CDR3 region: CASVPGPGGQPQHF. CDR3 nucleotides: TGTGCCAGTGTCCCGGGACCTGGGGGGCAGCCCCAGCATTTT. Combining the CDR3 with reference TRBV19 and TRBJ1-5 gives the whole variable domain DGGITQSPKYLFRKEGQNVTLSCEQNLNHDAMYWYRQDPGQGLRLIYYSQIVNDFQKGDIAEGYSVSREKKESFPLTVTSAQKNPTAFYLCASVPGPGGQPQHFGDGTRLSIL.